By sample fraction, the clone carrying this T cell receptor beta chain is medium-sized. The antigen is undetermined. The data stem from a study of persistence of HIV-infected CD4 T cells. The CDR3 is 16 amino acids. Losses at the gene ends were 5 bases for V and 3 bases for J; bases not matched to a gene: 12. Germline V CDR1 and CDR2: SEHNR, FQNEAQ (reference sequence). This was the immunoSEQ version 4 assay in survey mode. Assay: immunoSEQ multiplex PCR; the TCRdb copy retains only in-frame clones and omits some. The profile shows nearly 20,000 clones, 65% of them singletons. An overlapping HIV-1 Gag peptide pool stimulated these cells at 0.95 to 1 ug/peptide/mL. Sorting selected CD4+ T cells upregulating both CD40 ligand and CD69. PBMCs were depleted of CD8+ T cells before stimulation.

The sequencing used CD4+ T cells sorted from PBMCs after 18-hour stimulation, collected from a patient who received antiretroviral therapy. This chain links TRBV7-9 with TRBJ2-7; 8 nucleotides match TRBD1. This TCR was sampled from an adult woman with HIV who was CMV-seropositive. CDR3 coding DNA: TGTGCCAGCAGCGCCCCCCCGGGACAGGAGTTCTACGAGCAGTACTTC. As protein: CASSAPPGQEFYEQYF. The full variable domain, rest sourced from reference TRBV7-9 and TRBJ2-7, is DTGVSQNPRHKITKRGQNVTFRCDPISEHNRLYWYRQTLGQGPEFLTYFQNEAQLEKSRLLSDRFSAERPKGSFSTLEIQRTEQGDSAMYLCASSAPPGQEFYEQYFGPGTRLTVT.